This section outlines one TCR beta chain sequence together with its context. Antigen: not known. Some clones are missing from TCRdb's copy, which holds only in-frame ones; the method was immunoSEQ multiplex PCR. This sample has tens of thousands of clones, with roughly four fifths found just once. This specimen belongs to a study of radiation and T cells in renal cell carcinoma. General study findings and limits: Pretreatment tumor biopsies were lacking, so baseline clonotypes are unknown.

Time point reported: baseline pretreatment blood. Stated treatment: 15 Gy SBRT to primary tumor, nephrectomy 4 weeks later. Germline CDR1 MNHEY, CDR2 SMNVEV (reference sequence). This CDR3 region has 13 residues. V shed 6 bases and J 1 base; nucleotides not matched to a gene: 2. The TCR comes from a man aged 55 to 70 with renal cell carcinoma. The source was blood, collected from a patient whose treatment included radiotherapy and nephrectomy. The chain carries TRBV27 and TRBJ2-5, with TRBD1 matching over 7 bases. The CDR3 bases are TGTGCCAGCAGGAGGGACAGCCAAGAGACCCAGTACTTC. Protein: CASRRDSQETQYF.